This T cell receptor beta chain was observed in a study of control samples from healthy donors and cancer patients. Method: immunoSEQ multiplex PCR; TCRdb's copy keeps in-frame clones and lacks some. The sample shows about 120,000 clones, 75% to 90% of them seen only once. This receptor was identified in a woman aged 50 to 60 with colorectal cancer. The sample consisted of PBMCs.

CDR3 in DNA: TGTGCCACCGGGCCTACGGGAACTGAAGCTTTCTTT. It translates to CATGPTGTEAFF. The V gene is TRBV6-5, the J gene TRBJ1-1; D unclear. CDR1 is MNHEY and CDR2 is SVGAGI in the germline V gene. The germline V and J ends were trimmed by 10 bases and 5 bases, with 14 bases remaining between them. CDR3 length: 12 residues.